The next 18 T cell receptor beta chains were all read from a single sample in a study of blood T cell repertoires in COVID-19. Only in-frame clones appear in the TCRdb table, and some are missing; sequencing was by immunoSEQ multiplex PCR. The table has about 68,000 clones, approximately 84% seen once. The sequenced sample consisted of peripheral blood. The receptors here all came from a man aged 45-60 years with active COVID-19.

In its sample, this clone was seen once. The chain is built from TRBV20-1 and TRBJ2-3, with 12 bases lining up with TRBD2. This CDR3 is 18 amino acids long. V gave up 3 bases and J gave up 6 bases; unmatched junction bases: 16. The germline gives CDR1 DFQATT, CDR2 SNEGSKA (reference sequence). The CDR3, as DNA: TGCAGTGCTAGTTCCCCCGGAACTAGCGGGGGGTTAACGGATACGCAGTATTTT. It translates to CSASSPGTSGGLTDTQYF.

The V gene is TRBV29-1, the J gene TRBJ1-1; D unresolved. This CDR3 contains 11 residues. The V and J ends lost 0 bases and 8 bases respectively, with 7 bases between them. Germline V lookup: CDR1 SQVTM, CDR2 ANQGSEA. The CDR3 reads CSVEDYREAFF. In DNA form, the CDR3 reads TGCAGCGTTGAAGATTACAGAGAAGCTTTCTTT.

The chain uses TRBV9 and TRBJ2-5; 7 bases line up with TRBD2. The V gene end was trimmed by 4 bases and the J gene end by 5 bases; junction bases not matched to a gene: 8. The CDR3 totals 14 residues. Per the germline V gene, CDR1 is SGDLS and CDR2 is YYNGEE. The CDR3 loop is CASSSRLARETQYF. DNA for the CDR3: TGTGCCAGCAGCTCCAGACTAGCTCGCGAGACCCAGTACTTC.

This sequence joins TRBV2 and TRBJ1-2; 11 nucleotides agree with TRBD1. The length of the CDR3 is 15 residues. J gave up 4 bases and V 7 bases, and 8 bases lay outside the gene matches. Germline V gene data show CDR1 as SNHLY and CDR2 as FYNNEI. The CDR3, as DNA: TGTGCCAGCAATAGGGACAGGGGGGGCCCCTATGGCTACACCTTC. Translating gives CASNRDRGGPYGYTF.

This clone was seen a handful of times. The chain carries TRBV6-5 and TRBJ1-5; D is unresolved. The CDR3 runs to 14 residues. Between the trimmed V and J ends, which lost 4 bases and 4 bases, there was a span of 11 bases. Looked up from germline, CDR1 is MNHEY and CDR2 is SVGAGI. This chain's CDR3 is CASSWQEGNQPQHF. CDR3 in DNA: TGTGCCAGCAGTTGGCAGGAGGGAAATCAGCCCCAGCATTTT.

V and J are TRBV5-6 and TRBJ1-1, with D perhaps matching TRBD1 (5 bases). The CDR3 covers 14 residues. Germline assignment: CDR1 SGHDT and CDR2 YYEEEE. V lost 1 base to trimming and J lost 1 base, with 8 bases between them. The CDR3: CASSLFGGNTEAFF. The CDR3 DNA follows: TGTGCCAGCAGCTTGTTCGGGGGGAACACTGAAGCTTTCTTT.

J is TRBJ2-3 and V is TRBV5-1; D unresolved. There are 14 residues in the CDR3. Looked up from germline, CDR1 is SGHRS and CDR2 is YFSETQ. Deletions cut 1 base from V and 0 bases from J, with 6 bases between. The CDR3 sequence: CASSLWASTDTQYF. The CDR3 DNA reads as TGCGCCAGCAGCTTGTGGGCTAGCACAGATACGCAGTATTTT.

This clone has ten or more counts. The chain employs TRBV6-2 or TRBV6-3 and TRBJ2-7; D is undetermined. Trimming took off 5 bases at V and 0 bases at J, with 5 bases between the two ends. CDR3 length: 12 residues. CDR1 and CDR2 (germline): MNHEY, SVGEGT. In DNA form, the CDR3 reads TGTGCCAGCAGTGACACCTCCTACGAGCAGTACTTC. Amino acids: CASSDTSYEQYF.

This clone has just a few counts. This chain uses TRBV5-1 with TRBJ2-3; a possible D gene is TRBD2 (5 bases). The CDR3 consists of 13 residues. CDR1 and CDR2 (germline): SGHRS, YFSETQ. V was trimmed by 8 bases and J by 3 bases, leaving 13 bases between them. In nucleotides, the CDR3 is TGCGCCAGTACGGAGGCTTCGACAGATACGCAGTATTTT. Residues: CASTEASTDTQYF.

The chain couples TRBV18 to TRBJ2-3, with 9 bases that match TRBD2. With V trimmed by 6 bases and J by 2 bases, 6 bases remained unmatched. The CDR3 extends over 15 amino acids. Germline V gene data show CDR1 as KGHSH and CDR2 as LQKENI. For the CDR3, the DNA is TGTGCCAGCTCTGTGACTAGCGGACACACAGATACGCAGTATTTT. The encoded protein is CASSVTSGHTDTQYF.

CDR3 in DNA: TGCGCCAGCAGCGCCTTCGGGGCGGGACAAGAGACCCAGTACTTC. It codes for CASSAFGAGQETQYF. This chain uses TRBV5-1 with TRBJ2-5; the D gene is possibly TRBD2 (6 bases). The CDR3 contains 15 residues. The germline CDR1 and CDR2 sequences are SGHRS and YFSETQ. Trimming left V 4 bases short and J 2 bases short, with 15 bases between.

V gene TRBV5-8 combines with J gene TRBJ2-1, with 7 nucleotides matching TRBD2. V gave up 5 bases and J gave up 7 bases; unmatched junction bases: 15. Germline-derived CDR1 and CDR2 are SGHTS and YDEGEE. This CDR3 is built from 16 residues. CDR3 in DNA: TGTGCCAGCAGTTCCCTACTAGCGCCGAAGGTAAATGAGCAGTTCTTC. Protein: CASSSLLAPKVNEQFF.

In DNA form, the CDR3 reads TGTGCCAGTAGTATAGAACAGCACACAGATACGCAGTATTTT. This encodes CASSIEQHTDTQYF. The chain carries TRBV19 and TRBJ2-3; D gene unclear. Germline assignment: CDR1 LNHDA and CDR2 SQIVND (reference sequence). Trimming took off 0 bases at V and 2 bases at J, with 6 bases between the two ends. The CDR3 is 14 residues long.

The rearrangement uses TRBV5-6 and TRBJ1-4, with TRBD1 identical over 7 bases. CDR3 size: 16 residues. V dropped 3 bases and J dropped 0; count of bases not matched to a gene: 5. Looked up from germline, CDR1 is SGHDT and CDR2 is YYEEEE. Here the CDR3 DNA reads TGTGCCAGCAGCTATAGGGGGCTTGCAACTAATGAAAAACTGTTTTTT. Residues: CASSYRGLATNEKLFF.

The chain is built from TRBV19 and TRBJ2-7, with D possibly being TRBD1 (6 bases). V gave up 6 bases and J gave up 0 bases, with 15 bases separating them. Germline values: CDR1 LNHDA, CDR2 SQIVND (reference sequence). The CDR3 contains 15 residues. CDR3 coding DNA: TGTGCCAGTAGGAGGTTGGGCAGGGGCTCCTACGAGCAGTACTTC. Amino acids: CASRRLGRGSYEQYF.

The rearrangement uses TRBV6-1 and TRBJ2-3; TRBD2 aligns across 7 bases. The ends lost 2 bases at V and 3 bases at J; junction bases unmatched: 8. CDR1 is MNHNS, CDR2 SASEGT, per germline. The CDR3 spans 16 residues. The CDR3 DNA reads TGTGCCAGCAGTGAATTGGCGGGAGTCGGGACAGATACGCAGTATTTT. It encodes CASSELAGVGTDTQYF.

This chain's CDR3 is CASSARDRGSGVYEQYF. In DNA form, the CDR3 reads TGTGCCAGCAGTGCTCGGGACAGGGGTTCGGGAGTCTACGAGCAGTACTTC. The chain combines TRBV6-1 with TRBJ2-7; 10 positions agree with TRBD1. This CDR3 region has 17 residues. Germline CDR1 MNHNS, CDR2 SASEGT. Germline trimming cut 4 bases from V and 3 bases from J; bases unmatched to any gene: 12.

V usage is TRBV2 and J usage is TRBJ1-1; D might be TRBD1 (6 bases). Trimming stripped 4 bases from V and 3 bases from J, with 12 bases between. Germline CDR1 SNHLY, CDR2 FYNNEI. There are 14 residues in the CDR3. CDR3 residues: CASSVEQGDTEAFF. Here the CDR3 DNA reads TGTGCCAGCAGTGTAGAACAGGGAGACACTGAAGCTTTCTTT.